The T cell receptor beta chain described here comes from a study of blood T cells in healthy people across ages. Only a few counts were recorded for this clonotype. CDR1 is SEHNR and CDR2 is FQNEAQ in the germline V gene (reference sequence). The CDR3 runs 14 residues. Trimming cost V 4 bases and J 6 bases; bases outside gene matches: 5. The authors ran a second PCR of about 7 to 12 cycles using a sample-barcoded 5' primer and a J-beta primer mix. TCRdb analysed the 5' RACE reads with MiXCR anew, one entry per CDR3 protein. The profile shows hundreds of thousands of distinct CDR3 sequences, approximately 43% of them singletons.

This receptor was obtained from an older woman in good health. Sequenced material: blood. The rearrangement links TRBV7-9 to TRBJ1-4; the match to TRBD1 covers 7 bases. Here the CDR3 reads CASSWGQIDEKLFF. The CDR3 bases are TGTGCCAGCAGCTGGGGACAGATTGATGAAAAACTGTTTTTT.